Shown below are 15 T cell receptor beta chains from a single sample sequenced in a study of breast tumors, draining lymph nodes, adjacent tissues (dated by TCRdb to between 2015 and 2016). The lymph node samples were taken from the axillary draining lymph nodes of breast cancer patients. The library was built by means of multiplex PCR. The sequencing machine was an Illumina HiSeq 2000. TCRdb reprocessing: public reads trimmed at Q25 with fastp, clones called with MiXCR, in-frame beta chains kept. Each entry is one CDR3 protein sequence, shown with its most common DNA and genes. This sample holds approximately 180,000 distinct CDR3 sequences; about 34% were observed only once. 3.8% of the sample goes to the ten largest clones. Sequencing was performed on axillary lymph node tissue. The receptors come from a female donor with breast cancer. Some clones in this sample may be carry-over from other donors' samples.

There are many counts of this clonotype. The chain employs TRBV29-1 and TRBJ1-5; the D is unclear. The CDR3 is made up of 13 amino acids. Trimming left V 5 bases short and J 0 bases short, with 8 bases between. Germline V gene data show CDR1 as SQVTM and CDR2 as ANQGSEA. This CDR3 reads CSVSTASNQPQHF. The CDR3, as DNA: TGCAGCGTTTCGACGGCTAGCAATCAGCCCCAGCATTTT. The whole variable domain, remainder taken from reference TRBV29-1 and TRBJ1-5, is SAVISQKPSRDICQRGTSLTIQCQVDSQVTMMFWYRQQPGQSLTLIATANQGSEATYESGFVIDKFPISRPNLTFSTLTVSNMSPEDSSIYLCSVSTASNQPQHFGDGTRLSIL.

There are a few counts of this clonotype. One base away lies a much larger clone, so this may be a sequencing read error. CDR3 sequence (DNA): TGTGCCAGCAGCTTAGCGCTTGACAGCAACTATGGCTACCCCTTC. This codes for CASSLALDSNYGYPF. The rearrangement joins TRBV7-8 to TRBJ1-2, with D perhaps matching TRBD1 (5 bases). CDR1 and CDR2 from the germline V gene are SGHVS and FQNEAQ. The length of the CDR3 is 15 residues.

Worth noting for this clonotype: A much larger clone sits a single nucleotide away, making a read error possible. This rearrangement joins TRBV5-6 to TRBJ1-1, with 9 nucleotides matching TRBD1. The germline CDR1 and CDR2 sequences are SGHDT and YYEEEE. This CDR3 has 14 amino acids. With 2 bases clipped from V and 3 bases from J, the junction kept 2 bases outside the gene matches. The CDR3 spells CASSLQGADTEAFF. In DNA form, the CDR3 reads TGTGCCAGCAGCTTACAGGGGGCGGACACTGAAGCTTTCTTT.

At least ten counts were recorded for this clonotype. The genes are TRBV13 and TRBJ2-2, with no clear D. The CDR3 covers 12 residues. Trimming stripped 1 base from V and 7 bases from J, with 4 bases between. Germline-derived CDR1 and CDR2 are PRHDT and FYEKMQ (reference sequence). CDR3 sequence: CASSLDRGELFF. The CDR3 DNA reads TGTGCCAGCAGCTTAGATCGCGGGGAGCTGTTTTTT.

This clonotype was counted at least ten times. The chain recombines TRBV7-9 with TRBJ2-3; unclear D gene. Germline-derived CDR1 and CDR2 are SEHNR and FQNEAQ (reference sequence). V lost 6 bases and J lost 0, with 16 bases in between. The CDR3 extends over 16 amino acids. CDR3 DNA: TGTGCCAGCAGTAACGAACTGCTAACTAGCACAGATACGCAGTATTTT. Amino acids: CASSNELLTSTDTQYF.

The CDR3 sequence is CASRLQGASETQYF. In DNA, the CDR3 is TGTGCCAGCAGGCTACAGGGGGCCTCAGAGACCCAGTACTTC. This chain joins TRBV27 and TRBJ2-5; TRBD1 aligns across 9 bases. CDR1 and CDR2 (germline): MNHEY, SMNVEV (reference sequence). With 6 bases clipped from V and 4 bases from J, the junction kept 6 bases outside the gene matches. The CDR3 consists of 14 residues.

V gene TRBV7-9 combines with J gene TRBJ1-3; tentative D call: TRBD1 (6 bases). V shed 10 bases and J shed 0 bases, with 16 bases lying between them. This CDR3 comprises 15 residues. Germline loops: CDR1 SEHNR, CDR2 FQNEAQ (reference sequence). In nucleotides, the CDR3 is TGTGCCACCCCCCCGGACAGAAGCTCTGGAAACACCATATATTTT. Translating it yields CATPPDRSSGNTIYF. Full variable domain (remainder filled in from reference TRBV7-9 and TRBJ1-3): DTGVSQNPRHKITKRGQNVTFRCDPISEHNRLYWYRQTLGQGPEFLTYFQNEAQLEKSRLLSDRFSAERPKGSFSTLEIQRTEQGDSAMYLCATPPDRSSGNTIYFGEGSWLTVV.

In the case of this clonotype: A much larger clone differs by one base, so this may be a read error. V usage is TRBV7-7 and J usage is TRBJ2-1; TRBD2 aligns across 9 bases. CDR1 and CDR2 from the germline V gene are SSHAT and FNYEAQ (reference sequence). The CDR3 runs 15 residues. For the CDR3, the DNA is TGTGCTAGCAGCTTGGGCGGTCTGCGGGAGGGTGAGCAGCTCTTC. It translates to CASSLGGLREGEQLF.

This clonotype was seen many times. CDR3 nucleotides: TGTGCCAGCAGTTACTCATCTTTGTTTGCTGGCTACACCTTC. It specifies CASSYSSLFAGYTF. This chain connects TRBV6-2 or TRBV6-3 to TRBJ1-2; no definite D call. V was cut by 0 bases and J by 7 bases, with 12 bases left in between. Looked up from germline, CDR1 is MNHEY and CDR2 is SVGEGT. CDR3 length: 14 amino acids.

This chain uses TRBV29-1 with TRBJ1-1, with TRBD1 identical over 7 bases. Trimming took 1 base from V and 1 from J; bases not matched to a gene: 0. This CDR3 spans 13 amino acids. Germline CDR1 is SQVTM and CDR2 is ANQGSEA. The CDR3 bases are TGCAGCGTTGAAGGGACAGGGAACACTGAAGCTTTCTTT. Translated, it gives CSVEGTGNTEAFF. The full variable domain, rest sourced from reference TRBV29-1 and TRBJ1-1, is SAVISQKPSRDICQRGTSLTIQCQVDSQVTMMFWYRQQPGQSLTLIATANQGSEATYESGFVIDKFPISRPNLTFSTLTVSNMSPEDSSIYLCSVEGTGNTEAFFGQGTRLTVV.

This clonotype was recorded at least ten times. The rearrangement joins TRBV5-5 to TRBJ2-7; tentative D call: TRBD2 (7 bases). This CDR3 region has 14 residues. Trimming stripped 4 bases from V and 5 bases from J, with 16 bases between. Germline values: CDR1 SGHKS, CDR2 YYEKEE (reference sequence). Here the CDR3 reads CASSRGGVKDEQYF. CDR3 nucleotide sequence: TGTGCCAGCAGCCGAGGGGGGGTTAAGGACGAGCAGTACTTC.

This clonotype was observed many times. This chain joins TRBV5-1 and TRBJ2-7; D gene unclear. Germline V gene lookup returns CDR1 SGHRS and CDR2 YFSETQ. The CDR3 extends over 11 amino acids. V was pared by 6 bases and J by 0 bases, with 4 bases between. Here the CDR3 reads CASTNSYEQYF. The CDR3 coding sequence is TGCGCCAGCACGAACTCCTACGAGCAGTACTTC.

As for this clonotype: A clone one base away is much larger, so this may be a read error. The rearrangement links TRBV6-5 to TRBJ2-3, with TRBD2 as a possible D gene (7 bases). Between the trimmed V and J ends, which lost 7 bases and 2 bases, there was a span of 16 bases. Germline CDR1 reads MNHEY; CDR2 reads SVGAGI. CDR3 size: 15 residues. Here the CDR3 DNA reads TGTGCCAGCACCCCTTGGGGGGGGCACACAGATACGCAGTATTTT. This translates into CASTPWGGHTDTQYF.

Note on this clonotype: This likely comes from a read error, as the CDR3 has no conserved phenylalanine or tryptophan at its end. The chain employs TRBV2 and TRBJ2-3; possible D gene TRBD2, 5 bases. Germline CDR1 is SNHLY and CDR2 is FYNNEI. V lost 6 bases and J lost 0, with 7 bases in between. The CDR3 has 13 residues. This CDR3 is CASRDSSTDTQYR. In nucleotides, the CDR3 is TGTGCCAGCAGGGACTCAAGCACAGATACGCAGTATCGT.

In regard to this clonotype: One end of the junction does not line up with germline, which may come from a read error. This chain uses TRBV7-6 with TRBJ1-3; D not resolved. Germline assignment: CDR1 SGHVS and CDR2 FNYEAQ. The CDR3 loop spans 15 amino acids. The CDR3 region has the DNA TGTGCCAACAGCCCGGCGGGCCTCTCTGGAACCACCATATATTTT. Protein: CANSPAGLSGTTIYF.